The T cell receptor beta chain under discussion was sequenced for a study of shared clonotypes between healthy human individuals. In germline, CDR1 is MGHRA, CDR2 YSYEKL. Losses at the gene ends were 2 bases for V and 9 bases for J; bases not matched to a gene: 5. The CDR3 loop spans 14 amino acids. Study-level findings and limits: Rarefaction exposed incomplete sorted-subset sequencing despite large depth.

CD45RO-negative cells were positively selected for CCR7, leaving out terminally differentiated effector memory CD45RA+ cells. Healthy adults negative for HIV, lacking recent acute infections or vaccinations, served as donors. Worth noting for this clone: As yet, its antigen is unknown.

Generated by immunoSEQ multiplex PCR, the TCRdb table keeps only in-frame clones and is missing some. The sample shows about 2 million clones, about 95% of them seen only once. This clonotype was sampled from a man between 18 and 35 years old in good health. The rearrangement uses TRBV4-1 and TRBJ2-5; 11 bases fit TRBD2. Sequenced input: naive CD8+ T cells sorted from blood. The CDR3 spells CASSQRLAGSPQYF. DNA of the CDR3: TGCGCCAGCAGCCAAAGACTAGCGGGGTCCCCCCAGTACTTC.